The clone carrying this T cell receptor (beta chain) has a single count. This sample stems from a study of shared clonotypes between healthy human individuals. The data were produced by immunoSEQ multiplex PCR, yet TCRdb's version contains in-frame clones alone and is incomplete. Of about 330,000 clones listed, roughly 84% are singletons. The CD8 memory fraction combined CD45RO+ cells with TemRA cells (CCR7-negative CD45RA+). The CDR3 has 17 amino acids. Germline V gene sequence: CDR1 SGHVT, CDR2 SQSDAQ. The junction had 13 bases not matched to a gene; V was cut back by 2 bases and J by 4 bases. The specimen sequenced was memory CD8+ T cells sorted from blood. Indicated subset: CD45RO+ cells pooled with CCR7-negative TemRA cells. This clonotype was sampled from a man between 18 and 35 years old in good health. This chain uses TRBV7-4 with TRBJ1-2; 7 bases map to TRBD1. CDR3 in DNA: TGTGCCAGCAGCTTATATGTGAAAAGGGGGCGTAGCTATGGCTACACCTTC. Amino acid sequence: CASSLYVKRGRSYGYTF.